This passage covers 25 T cell receptor beta chains from one sample sequenced in a study of shared clonotypes between healthy human individuals. Here immunoSEQ multiplex PCR was the method, and the copy in TCRdb shows in-frame clones only, minus some. This table holds roughly 1.4 million clones, approximately 98.5% found once. The sequenced sample was naive CD4+ T cells sorted from blood. Subset described: CD45RA+ positively selected. Receptor source: a man aged 25 to 45 in good health.

CDR3 region: CASRVGGSTEAFF. The DNA for the CDR3 is TGTGCCAGCCGCGTGGGGGGCTCCACTGAAGCTTTCTTT. The rearrangement uses TRBV7-2 and TRBJ1-1; D possibly corresponds to TRBD1 (6 bases). This CDR3 is built from 13 residues. From germline, CDR1 is SGHTA and CDR2 FQGNSA. V dropped 8 bases and J dropped 4 bases, with 14 bases sitting between them. The full variable domain, completed using reference TRBV7-2 and TRBJ1-1, is GAGVSQSPSNKVTEKGKDVELRCDPISGHTALYWYRQSLGQGLEFLIYFQGNSAPDKSGLPSDRFSAERTGGSVSTLTIQRTQQEDSAVYLCASRVGGSTEAFFGQGTRLTVV.

The rearrangement uses TRBV25-1 and TRBJ2-3; possible D gene TRBD1, 5 bases. The V end was cut by 4 bases, the J end by 5 bases, with 13 bases between. The CDR3 length is 14 residues. Germline V gene lookup returns CDR1 MGHDK and CDR2 SYGVNS. The CDR3 loop is CASSGQTRGDTQYF. The DNA of the CDR3 is TGTGCCAGCAGTGGACAGACTCGAGGAGATACGCAGTATTTT.

As concerns this clone: Other nucleotide sequences from this sample produce the same CDR3. This chain links TRBV25-1 with TRBJ2-7; D possibly corresponds to TRBD1 (5 bases). This CDR3 region has 13 residues. The germline CDR1 and CDR2 sequences are MGHDK and SYGVNS. The V gene lost 2 bases and the J gene lost 2 bases, with 7 bases spanning the gap. This CDR3 reads CASSETGTYEQYF. CDR3 nucleotides: TGTGCCAGCAGTGAAACAGGTACCTACGAGCAGTACTTC.

V is TRBV11-2 and J is TRBJ2-1, with TRBD1 identical over 9 bases. J lost 9 bases, V lost 5 bases, and 11 bases had no gene match. Germline V lookup: CDR1 SGHAT, CDR2 FQNNGV. The CDR3 consists of 15 residues. The CDR3 DNA reads as TGTGCCAGCAGCCTCTCAGGGACAGGGTTGAGTGAGCAGTTCTTC. It yields the protein CASSLSGTGLSEQFF.

V gene TRBV5-4 combines with J gene TRBJ2-2; a possible D gene is TRBD2 (6 bases). V was cut by 2 bases and J by 5 bases, with 7 bases left in between. The CDR3 is made up of 13 amino acids. Germline-derived CDR1 and CDR2 are SGHNT and YYREEE (reference sequence). CDR3 nucleotides: TGTGCCAGCAGCTTTGCGGGGACCGGGGAGCTGTTTTTT. Translating gives CASSFAGTGELFF.

This chain links TRBV28 with TRBJ2-7; 10 bases align to TRBD2. The trim removed 1 base at V and 5 bases at J, leaving 8 bases unmatched. Germline CDR1 is MDHEN and CDR2 is SYDVKM. This CDR3 has 16 amino acids. The CDR3: CASSLSLAGAENEQYF. In DNA form, the CDR3 reads TGTGCCAGCAGTTTATCTCTAGCGGGAGCGGAGAACGAGCAGTACTTC.

The chain recombines TRBV20-1 with TRBJ1-2, with D hard to call. Deletions cut 6 bases from V and 2 bases from J, with 7 bases between. CDR3 length: 11 amino acids. Germline loops: CDR1 DFQATT, CDR2 SNEGSKA (reference sequence). CDR3 nucleotides: TGCAGTGCCGTTAGCAACTATGGCTACACCTTC. Protein sequence: CSAVSNYGYTF.

The chain uses TRBV9 and TRBJ1-5, with 7 bases fitting TRBD1. Germline values: CDR1 SGDLS, CDR2 YYNGEE. J lost 10 bases, V lost 0 bases, and 7 bases had no gene match. The CDR3 loop spans 14 amino acids. The CDR3 DNA reads TGTGCCAGCAGCGTAGGGACAGGCCCAGGTCCCCAGCATTTT. Translated: CASSVGTGPGPQHF.

The chain joins TRBV6-1 to TRBJ1-5; D is uncertain. Germline CDR1 reads MNHNS; CDR2 reads SASEGT. The V gene lost 8 bases and the J gene lost 0 bases, with 14 bases spanning the gap. The CDR3 totals 15 residues. For the CDR3, the DNA is TGTGCCAGCGTGGTCCGCAGAGATAGCAATCAGCCCCAGCATTTT. Amino acid sequence: CASVVRRDSNQPQHF.

This clone was found once. This chain uses TRBV6-4 with TRBJ2-1; TRBD2 matches 8 bases. The V gene end was trimmed by 4 bases and the J gene end by 0 bases; junction bases not matched to a gene: 2. Looked up from germline, CDR1 is MRHNA and CDR2 is SNTAGT. CDR3 length: 15 residues. The CDR3 DNA follows: TGTGCCAGCAGTGGAAGCGGGAGCTCCTACAATGAGCAGTTCTTC. Encoded protein: CASSGSGSSYNEQFF.

The chain joins TRBV6-4 to TRBJ1-2; D gene uncertain. The CDR3 runs to 14 residues. The V gene's germline CDR1 is MRHNA and CDR2 SNTAGT. V was clipped by 6 bases and J by 8 bases, with 19 bases between them. This CDR3 reads CASSILGNSGGYTF. Written as DNA, the CDR3 is TGTGCCAGCAGCATACTGGGAAATTCAGGCGGCTACACCTTC.

The chain combines TRBV18 with TRBJ2-5; D possibly corresponds to TRBD1 (5 bases). The CDR3 is 17 residues long. The ends were cut back, 1 base at V and 1 base at J, with 16 bases in the middle. Germline V gene data show CDR1 as KGHSH and CDR2 as LQKENI. CDR3 sequence reads: CASSPLGLDSLQETQYF. The CDR3 DNA is TGTGCCAGCTCACCACTAGGGTTAGACAGCCTCCAAGAGACCCAGTACTTC.

The rearrangement joins TRBV11-2 to TRBJ2-7; D perhaps matches TRBD2 (6 bases). V dropped 7 bases and J dropped 4 bases, with 20 bases sitting between them. This CDR3 has 15 residues. The germline V gene has CDR1 SGHAT and CDR2 FQNNGV. CDR3 sequence: CASTPQTIAGYEQYF. DNA of the CDR3: TGTGCCAGCACCCCCCAGACAATCGCGGGGTACGAGCAGTACTTC.

V and J are TRBV5-1 and TRBJ2-7; D gene ambiguous. CDR3 length equals 15 residues. CDR1 is SGHRS, CDR2 YFSETQ, per germline. V was pared by 0 bases and J by 0 bases, with 10 bases between. The CDR3 protein is CASSLAGPPSYEQYF. CDR3 in DNA: TGCGCCAGCAGCTTGGCTGGCCCACCCTCCTACGAGCAGTACTTC.

The chain carries TRBV7-6 and TRBJ2-7; 8 bases match TRBD1. J gave up 2 bases and V 1 base, and 4 bases lay outside the gene matches. The germline CDR1 and CDR2 sequences are SGHVS and FNYEAQ. This CDR3 region has 15 residues. The CDR3 reads CASSLVGRGPYEQYF. In nucleotides, the CDR3 is TGTGCCAGCAGCTTAGTGGGCAGGGGGCCCTACGAGCAGTACTTC.

This chain uses TRBV4-1 with TRBJ2-1, with D uncertain. There are 17 residues in the CDR3. Trimming shortened V by 0 bases and J by 2 bases, and 14 bases separated the two germline ends. Germline V gives CDR1 MGHRA, CDR2 YSYEKL. The CDR3 nucleotides read TGCGCCAGCAGCCAAGATCGAGATCGAGGACCCTACAATGAGCAGTTCTTC. Protein: CASSQDRDRGPYNEQFF.

V usage is TRBV11-2 and J usage is TRBJ2-3, with D unclear. Germline V gives CDR1 SGHAT, CDR2 FQNNGV. V lost 5 bases and J 6 bases, leaving 15 bases between the germline ends. The CDR3 consists of 14 residues. This CDR3 is CASSQLPLLDTQYF. In DNA, the CDR3 is TGTGCCAGCAGCCAACTCCCTCTTTTGGATACGCAGTATTTT.

V usage is TRBV15 and J usage is TRBJ1-5; the D gene is possibly TRBD1 (6 bases). The CDR3 is 18 residues long. Trimming took off 5 bases at V and 0 bases at J, with 20 bases between the two ends. Germline-derived CDR1 and CDR2 are LNHNV and YYDKDF (reference sequence). The CDR3 DNA follows: TGTGCCACCAGCGGAAAATTGGACCAGGACAGTAGCAATCAGCCCCAGCATTTT. Amino acids: CATSGKLDQDSSNQPQHF.

This clone was seen more than once but under ten times. The rearrangement uses TRBV9 and TRBJ2-1, with D tentatively TRBD1 (6 bases). The CDR3 contains 13 residues. Germline CDR1 reads SGDLS; CDR2 reads YYNGEE. V lost 0 bases and J lost 10, with 11 bases in between. CDR3 in DNA: TGTGCCAGCAGCGTAGATACAGGGACGGAGCAGTTCTTC. Residues: CASSVDTGTEQFF.

The chain recombines TRBV6-5 with TRBJ2-2; no clear D. This CDR3 spans 14 amino acids. CDR1 and CDR2 from the germline V gene are MNHEY and SVGAGI. The V end lost 7 bases, the J end lost 0 bases, and 9 bases lay between the germline ends. The CDR3 loop reads CASKGQSNTGELFF. The CDR3 region has the DNA TGTGCCAGCAAGGGCCAGTCGAACACCGGGGAGCTGTTTTTT.

This rearrangement joins TRBV27 to TRBJ2-7; weak D call: TRBD2 (7 bases). V lost 3 bases to trimming and J lost 5 bases, with 11 bases between them. CDR1 is MNHEY and CDR2 is SMNVEV in the germline V gene (reference sequence). This CDR3 is built from 13 residues. The CDR3 sequence: CASSFRGANEQYF. In DNA, the CDR3 is TGTGCCAGCAGTTTCCGGGGGGCGAACGAGCAGTACTTC.

V and J are TRBV2 and TRBJ2-3; D may be TRBD1 or TRBD2 (5 bases each). The CDR3 runs to 15 residues. Germline loops: CDR1 SNHLY, CDR2 FYNNEI. Trimming took 5 bases from V and 5 from J, leaving 17 bases between them. The CDR3 protein is CASSQNGAVEDTQYF. CDR3 coding DNA: TGTGCCAGCAGTCAAAACGGGGCAGTAGAAGATACGCAGTATTTT.

This chain links TRBV10-2 with TRBJ2-6; no firm D call. V dropped 8 bases and J dropped 0 bases, with 8 bases sitting between them. CDR1 is WSHSY, CDR2 SAAADI, per germline. The CDR3 totals 14 residues. CDR3 DNA: TGCGCCAGCTTAACCCCCTCTGGGGCCAACGTCCTGACTTTC. The encoded protein is CASLTPSGANVLTF.

This sequence joins TRBV7-8 and TRBJ2-7; 8 nucleotides match TRBD1. Per the germline V gene, CDR1 is SGHVS and CDR2 is FQNEAQ. The CDR3 contains 14 residues. V lost 5 bases to trimming and J lost 3 bases; unmatched junction nucleotides: 6. The CDR3, as DNA: TGTGCCAGCAGCCAGCATGGACAGGGCTACGAGCAGTACTTC. Its translation: CASSQHGQGYEQYF.

This chain connects TRBV9 to TRBJ2-2, with 8 bases identical to TRBD2. V lost 0 bases and J lost 1; bases outside the gene matches: 14. The germline V gene encodes CDR1 SGDLS and CDR2 YYNGEE. There are 20 residues in the CDR3. CDR3 amino acids: CASSVATAVPGLGNTGELFF. The CDR3 bases are TGTGCCAGCAGCGTAGCGACAGCGGTGCCGGGACTAGGGAACACCGGGGAGCTGTTTTTT.